These T cell receptor beta chains were read from a single sample in a study of radiotherapy plus CTLA-4 blockade in lung cancer. TCRdb keeps only in-frame clones here, not all; method: immunoSEQ multiplex PCR. Of roughly 98,000 clones detected, around 86% appear once; the ten largest clones hold around 3%. The input for sequencing was peripheral blood, taken from a patient treated with radiotherapy plus ipilimumab. Receptors were obtained from a human donor with non-small cell lung cancer who had a partial response to radiotherapy plus ipilimumab. CDR3s include the opening cysteine and the closing phenylalanine or tryptophan. Clone size is not always given. Where it is, it says once, few, many or a class for expanded clones.

clone_size j_call v_call cdr3_aa
few TRBJ1-4 TRBV5-6 CASSFQGSSEKLFF
. TRBJ2-7 TRBV5-1 CASSPAGGYEQYF
. TRBJ2-1 TRBV5-6 CASSLIGLAGGGNEQFF
once TRBJ1-4 TRBV15 CATSRPGQQLNEKLFF
. TRBJ1-2 TRBV7-3 CASSSSWTGEGYTF
. TRBJ1-1 TRBV13 CASSPGPPGFNTEAFF
. TRBJ2-5 TRBV21-1 CASSNPGLAGGLSETQYF
. TRBJ1-2 TRBV7-2 CASSFRDSYGYTF
. TRBJ1-2 TRBV7-2 CASSLVLGGDYGYTF
. TRBJ2-5 TRBV5-1 CASSFIPGQQETQYF
. TRBJ2-2 TRBV19 CASSILGRANTGELFF
. TRBJ2-1 TRBV5-1 CASRLQGGHEQFF
. TRBJ2-1 TRBV19 CASSLSLAAYNEQFF
. TRBJ2-2 TRBV7-3 CASSLDGRRIGGELFF
. TRBJ2-1 TRBV27 CASSSIFVAGHSYNEQFF
few TRBJ2-1 TRBV10-3 CAISGGGNEQFF
. TRBJ1-1 TRBV18 CASSNNEAFF